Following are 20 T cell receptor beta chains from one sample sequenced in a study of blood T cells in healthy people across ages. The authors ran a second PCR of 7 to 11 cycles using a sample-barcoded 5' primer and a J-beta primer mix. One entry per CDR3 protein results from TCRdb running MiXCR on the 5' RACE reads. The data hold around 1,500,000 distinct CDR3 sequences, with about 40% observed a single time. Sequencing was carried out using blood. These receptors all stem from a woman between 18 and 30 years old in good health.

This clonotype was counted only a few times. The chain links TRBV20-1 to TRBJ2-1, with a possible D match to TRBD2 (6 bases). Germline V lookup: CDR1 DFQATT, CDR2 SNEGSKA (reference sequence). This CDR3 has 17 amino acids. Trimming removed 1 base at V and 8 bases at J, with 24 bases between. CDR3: CSARAGSKGVGGDEQFF. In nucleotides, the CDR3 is TGCAGTGCTAGAGCCGGGTCAAAAGGGGTCGGAGGGGATGAGCAGTTCTTC.

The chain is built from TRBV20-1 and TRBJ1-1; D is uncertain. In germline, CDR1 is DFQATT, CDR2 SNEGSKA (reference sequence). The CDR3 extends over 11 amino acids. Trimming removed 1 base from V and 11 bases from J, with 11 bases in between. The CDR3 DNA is TGCAGTGCTAGAGGCCCCCAAGGTGCTTTCTTT. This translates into CSARGPQGAFF.

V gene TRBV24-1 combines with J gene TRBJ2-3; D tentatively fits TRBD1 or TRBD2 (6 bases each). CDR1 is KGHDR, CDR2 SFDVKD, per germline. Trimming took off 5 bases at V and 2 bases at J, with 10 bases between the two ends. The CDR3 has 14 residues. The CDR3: CATSAGAHTDTQYF. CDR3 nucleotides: TGTGCCACCAGTGCGGGGGCCCACACAGATACGCAGTATTTT.

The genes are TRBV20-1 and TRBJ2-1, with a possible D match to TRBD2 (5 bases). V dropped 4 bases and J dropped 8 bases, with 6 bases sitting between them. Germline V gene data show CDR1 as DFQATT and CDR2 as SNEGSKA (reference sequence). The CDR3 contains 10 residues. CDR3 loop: CSAKRDEQFF. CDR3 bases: TGCAGTGCTAAGAGGGATGAGCAGTTCTTC.

The CDR3 DNA reads TGTGCCAGCAGCCCTGCGGGGGCTTCTGGAAACACCATATATTTT. The encoded protein is CASSPAGASGNTIYF. The chain combines TRBV11-2 with TRBJ1-3; D possibly corresponds to TRBD1 (6 bases). Germline V gene lookup returns CDR1 SGHAT and CDR2 FQNNGV. The length of the CDR3 is 15 residues. Trimming left V 5 bases short and J 1 base short, with 12 bases between.

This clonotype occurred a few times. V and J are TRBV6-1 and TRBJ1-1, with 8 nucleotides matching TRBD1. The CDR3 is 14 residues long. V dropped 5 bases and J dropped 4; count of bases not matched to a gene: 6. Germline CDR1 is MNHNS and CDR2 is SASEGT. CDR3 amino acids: CASSTTTGGTEAFF. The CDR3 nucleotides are TGTGCCAGCAGTACGACAACAGGGGGCACTGAAGCTTTCTTT.

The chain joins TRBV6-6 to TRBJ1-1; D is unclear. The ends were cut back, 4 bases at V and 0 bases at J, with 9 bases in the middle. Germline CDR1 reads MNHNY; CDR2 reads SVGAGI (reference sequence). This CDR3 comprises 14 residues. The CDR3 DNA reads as TGTGCCAGCAGTTTGCCGTTGGTGAACACTGAAGCTTTCTTT. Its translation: CASSLPLVNTEAFF.

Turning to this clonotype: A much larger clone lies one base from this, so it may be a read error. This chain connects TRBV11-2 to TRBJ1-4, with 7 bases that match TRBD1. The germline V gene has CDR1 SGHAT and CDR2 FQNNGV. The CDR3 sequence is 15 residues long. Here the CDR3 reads CASSLVGDRNVKLFF. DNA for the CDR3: TGTGCCAGCAGCTTAGTAGGGGACAGAAATGTAAAACTGTTTTTT.

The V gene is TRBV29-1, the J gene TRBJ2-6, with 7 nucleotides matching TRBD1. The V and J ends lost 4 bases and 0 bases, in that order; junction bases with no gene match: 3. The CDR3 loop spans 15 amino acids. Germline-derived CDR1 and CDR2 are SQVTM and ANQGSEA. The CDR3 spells CSVATGTSGANVLTF. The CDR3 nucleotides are TGCAGCGTTGCGACAGGGACCTCTGGGGCCAACGTCCTGACTTTC. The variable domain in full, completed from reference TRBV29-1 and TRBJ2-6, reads SAVISQKPSRDICQRGTSLTIQCQVDSQVTMMFWYRQQPGQSLTLIATANQGSEATYESGFVIDKFPISRPNLTFSTLTVSNMSPEDSSIYLCSVATGTSGANVLTFGAGSRLTVL.

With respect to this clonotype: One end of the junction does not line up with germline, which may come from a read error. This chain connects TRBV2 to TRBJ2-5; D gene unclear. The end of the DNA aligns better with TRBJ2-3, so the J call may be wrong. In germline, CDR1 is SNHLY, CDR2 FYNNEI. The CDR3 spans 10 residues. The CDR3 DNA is TGTGCCAGCAGCACAGAGACGCAGTATTTT. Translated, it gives CASSTETQYF.

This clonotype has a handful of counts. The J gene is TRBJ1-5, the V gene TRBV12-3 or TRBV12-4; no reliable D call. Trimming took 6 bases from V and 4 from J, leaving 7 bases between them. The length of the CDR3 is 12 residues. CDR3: CASRRENQPQHF. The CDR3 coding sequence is TGTGCCAGCAGACGGGAAAATCAGCCCCAGCATTTT.

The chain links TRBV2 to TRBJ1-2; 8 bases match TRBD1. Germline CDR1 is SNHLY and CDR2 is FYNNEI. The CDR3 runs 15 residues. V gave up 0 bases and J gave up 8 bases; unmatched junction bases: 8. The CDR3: CASSEAGAGGLGYTF. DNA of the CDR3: TGTGCCAGCAGTGAAGCAGGGGCAGGGGGCTTAGGCTACACCTTC.

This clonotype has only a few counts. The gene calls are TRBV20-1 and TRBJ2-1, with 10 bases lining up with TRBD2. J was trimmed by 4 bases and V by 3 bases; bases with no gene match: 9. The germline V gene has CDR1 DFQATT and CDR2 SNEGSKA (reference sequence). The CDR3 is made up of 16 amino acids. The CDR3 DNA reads TGCAGTGCTAGCCGAGTAGCGGGGGGAGAATACAATGAGCAGTTCTTC. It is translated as CSASRVAGGEYNEQFF.

This CDR3 reads CASSHSTTSYNSENNEQYF. The CDR3 DNA sequence: TGTGCCAGCAGTCATTCGACGACTAGCTATAATTCCGAAAACAATGAGCAGTACTTC. The genes are TRBV6-2 or TRBV6-3 and TRBJ2-5; 7 positions agree with TRBD2. The V gene end was trimmed by 5 bases and the J gene end by 11 bases; junction bases not matched to a gene: 29. Germline V lookup: CDR1 MNHEY, CDR2 SVGEGT. The CDR3 runs 19 residues.

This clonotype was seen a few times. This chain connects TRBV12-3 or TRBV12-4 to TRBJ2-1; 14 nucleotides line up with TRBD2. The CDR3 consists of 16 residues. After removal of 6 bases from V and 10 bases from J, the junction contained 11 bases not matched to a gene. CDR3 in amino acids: CASRPTSGGAGTEQFF. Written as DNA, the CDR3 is TGTGCCAGCAGACCGACTAGCGGGGGGGCCGGTACGGAGCAGTTCTTC.

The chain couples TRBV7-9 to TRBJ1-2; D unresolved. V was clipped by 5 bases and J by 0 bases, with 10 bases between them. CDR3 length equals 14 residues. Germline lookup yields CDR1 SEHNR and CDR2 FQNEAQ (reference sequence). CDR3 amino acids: CASSLSIPNYGYTF. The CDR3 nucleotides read TGTGCCAGCAGCCTCTCAATACCTAACTATGGCTACACCTTC.

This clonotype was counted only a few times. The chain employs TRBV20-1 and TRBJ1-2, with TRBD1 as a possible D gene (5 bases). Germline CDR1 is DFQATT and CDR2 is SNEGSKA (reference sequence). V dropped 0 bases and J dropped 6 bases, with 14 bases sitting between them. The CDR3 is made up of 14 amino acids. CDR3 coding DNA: TGCAGTGCTAGAGATATGGGGGATAGAGATGGCTACACCTTC. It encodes CSARDMGDRDGYTF.

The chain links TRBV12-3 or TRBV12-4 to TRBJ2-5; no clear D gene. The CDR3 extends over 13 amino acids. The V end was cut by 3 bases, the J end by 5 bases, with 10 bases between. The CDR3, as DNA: TGTGCCAGCAGTTTTGAGATCGGGGAGACCCAGTACTTC. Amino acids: CASSFEIGETQYF.

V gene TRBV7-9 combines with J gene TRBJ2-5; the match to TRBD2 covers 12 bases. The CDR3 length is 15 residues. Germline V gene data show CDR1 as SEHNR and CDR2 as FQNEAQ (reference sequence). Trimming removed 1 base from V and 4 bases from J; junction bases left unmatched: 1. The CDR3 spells CASSLEGLAGETQYF. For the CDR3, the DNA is TGTGCCAGCAGCTTAGAGGGACTAGCGGGAGAGACCCAGTACTTC.

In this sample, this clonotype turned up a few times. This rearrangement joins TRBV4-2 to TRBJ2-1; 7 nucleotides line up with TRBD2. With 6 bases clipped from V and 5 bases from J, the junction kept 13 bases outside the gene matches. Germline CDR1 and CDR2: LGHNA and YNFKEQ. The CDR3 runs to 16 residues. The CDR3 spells CASSPQTGLTDNEQFF. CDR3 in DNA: TGTGCCAGCAGTCCTCAAACGGGACTAACCGACAATGAGCAGTTCTTC.